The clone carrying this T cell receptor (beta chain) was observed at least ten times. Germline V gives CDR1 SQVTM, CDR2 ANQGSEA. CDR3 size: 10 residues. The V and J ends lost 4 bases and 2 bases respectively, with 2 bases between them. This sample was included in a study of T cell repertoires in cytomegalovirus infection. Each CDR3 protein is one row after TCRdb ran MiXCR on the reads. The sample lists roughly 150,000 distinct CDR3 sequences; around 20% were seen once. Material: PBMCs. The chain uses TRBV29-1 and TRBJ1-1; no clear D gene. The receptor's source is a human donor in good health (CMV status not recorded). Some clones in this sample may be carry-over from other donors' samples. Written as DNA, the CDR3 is TGCAGCGTTGGAAACACTGAAGCTTTCTTT. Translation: CSVGNTEAFF.